Following are 19 T cell receptor beta chains from one sample sequenced in a study. Treg sorting used a CD4+CD25+CD127-/low gate. TCRdb re-called the 5' RACE reads with MiXCR, one entry per CDR3 protein. The data contain approximately 60,000 distinct CDR3 sequences, roughly 25% of them singletons. Input material: tumor-infiltrating Tregs sorted from the breast tumor. Receptor source: a female donor with breast cancer.

A few counts support this clonotype. The CDR3 spells CASSRRQGSYEQYF. Written as DNA, the CDR3 is TGTGCCAGCAGTCGAAGACAGGGTTCCTACGAGCAGTACTTC. V is TRBV7-2 and J is TRBJ2-7, with TRBD1 identical over 7 bases. The CDR3 spans 14 residues. The V and J ends lost 6 bases and 1 base, in that order; junction bases with no gene match: 6. Germline V gives CDR1 SGHTA, CDR2 FQGNSA.

At least ten counts were recorded for this clonotype. CDR3 region: CASSEDGDTQYF. Here the CDR3 DNA reads TGTGCCAGCAGTGAAGATGGGGATACGCAGTATTTT. V usage is TRBV6-1 and J usage is TRBJ2-3; D uncertain. Germline V gene sequence: CDR1 MNHNS, CDR2 SASEGT. There are 12 residues in the CDR3. V lost 1 base to trimming and J lost 6 bases, with 5 bases between them.

To note about this clonotype: A much larger clonotype is one base distant, so this may be a read error. This chain connects TRBV20-1 to TRBJ2-7; TRBD2 matches at 9 bases. The CDR3 consists of 14 residues. Germline CDR1 and CDR2: DFQATT and SNEGSKA (reference sequence). This CDR3 reads CSNRKRLAEYGQYF. As DNA, the CDR3 is TGCAGTAACCGCAAAAGACTAGCGGAATACGGGCAGTACTTC.

This clonotype was seen only a few times. The V gene is TRBV15, the J gene TRBJ1-2, with a possible D match to TRBD1 (5 bases). Germline-derived CDR1 and CDR2 are LNHNV and YYDKDF (reference sequence). There are 14 residues in the CDR3. V was clipped by 0 bases and J by 9 bases, with 14 bases between them. The DNA of the CDR3 is TGTGCCACCAGCAGAGATAGAGGGAGACAGAGCTACACCTTC. Translated, it gives CATSRDRGRQSYTF.

In the case of this clonotype: The junction shows a germline mismatch at one end, possibly a read error. The gene calls are TRBV12-3 or TRBV12-4 and TRBJ2-1; D is possibly TRBD1 (5 bases). The CDR3 extends over 13 amino acids. The CDR3, as DNA: TGTGCCAGCAGTTTAAGGGGTGGTGATGAGCAGCTCTTC. This translates into CASSLRGGDEQLF.

The chain employs TRBV2 and TRBJ1-5; 7 bases align to TRBD1. V was clipped by 6 bases and J by 5 bases; unmatched bases: 10. CDR1 is SNHLY, CDR2 FYNNEI, per germline. The CDR3 is 15 amino acids. The DNA for the CDR3 is TGTGCCAGCAGACCCGACAGGGCGATCGATCAGCCCCAGCATTTT. Its translation is CASRPDRAIDQPQHF.

Points on this clonotype: An end of the junction does not agree with germline; a read error may underlie this. The J gene is TRBJ2-5, the V gene TRBV5-3; TRBD1 aligns across 9 bases. TRBV5-3 is an ORF, with its function uncertain. The CDR3 has 15 amino acids. The CDR3 bases are TGTGCCAGAAGCATAACAGGGGGCTACCGAGAGATCCAGTACTTC. Protein: CARSITGGYREIQYF.

On this clonotype: This may be a read error, as it is one base from a much larger clone. The genes are TRBV29-1 and TRBJ1-5; no firm D call. From germline, CDR1 is SQVTM and CDR2 ANQGSEA. The CDR3 runs 13 residues. This CDR3 is CGVDIGGGQPQHF. CDR3 nucleotides: TGCGGCGTTGATATAGGAGGAGGTCAGCCCCAGCATTTT.

This clonotype was found many times. The rearrangement uses TRBV7-8 and TRBJ2-1, with a weak D call TRBD2 (6 bases). Germline V lookup: CDR1 SGHVS, CDR2 FQNEAQ. CDR3 size: 12 residues. The V and J ends lost 4 bases and 13 bases respectively, with 14 bases between them. CDR3 DNA sequence: TGTGCCAGCAGCTCCCGGGGGTTACTACAGTTCTTC. This sequence encodes CASSSRGLLQFF.

This clonotype has a handful of counts. V usage is TRBV18 and J usage is TRBJ2-3; D is unresolved. V lost 3 bases to trimming and J lost 6 bases, with 7 bases between them. From germline, CDR1 is KGHSH and CDR2 LQKENI. The CDR3 extends over 12 amino acids. CDR3 nucleotides: TGTGCCAGCTCACCGGTGGGCGATACGCAGTATTTT. Amino acids: CASSPVGDTQYF.

The DNA of the CDR3 is TGCGCCAGCAGTGAAGACAGGGGAAAGTATGGCTACACCTTC. The encoded protein is CASSEDRGKYGYTF. This chain connects TRBV10-2 to TRBJ1-2, with 8 bases lining up with TRBD1. With 3 bases clipped from V and 5 bases from J, the junction kept 5 bases outside the gene matches. This CDR3 has 14 residues. CDR1 and CDR2 from the germline V gene are WSHSY and SAAADI.

This clonotype was seen repeatedly, ten times or more. CDR3 amino acids: CSAPDGVRTGELFF. The DNA of the CDR3 is TGCAGTGCACCGGACGGGGTTCGCACCGGGGAGCTGTTTTTT. V gene TRBV20-1 combines with J gene TRBJ2-2; a weak D match, TRBD2 (5 bases). Trimming stripped 6 bases from V and 4 bases from J, with 15 bases between. The germline gives CDR1 DFQATT, CDR2 SNEGSKA (reference sequence). The CDR3 loop spans 14 amino acids.

For this clonotype: A much more abundant neighbour one base away suggests this may be a read error. This sequence joins TRBV5-6 and TRBJ2-7; D may correspond to TRBD1 or TRBD2 (5 bases each). CDR1 and CDR2 (germline): SGHDT, YYEEEE. The CDR3 covers 14 residues. In DNA form, the CDR3 reads TGTACCAGCAGCGAGGGACCGCACGCCTACGAGCAGTACTTC. Translation gives CTSSEGPHAYEQYF. Looking up the rest from reference TRBV5-6 and TRBJ2-7 gives the full variable domain: DAGVTQSPTHLIKTRGQQVTLRCSPKSGHDTVSWYQQALGQGPQFIFQYYEEEERQRGNFPDRFSGHQFPNYSSELNVNALLLGDSALYLCTSSEGPHAYEQYFGPGTRLTVT.

The genes are TRBV2 and TRBJ2-3; unclear D gene. The CDR3 length is 12 residues. The germline CDR1 and CDR2 sequences are SNHLY and FYNNEI. With 6 bases removed from V and 4 bases from J, the gap between germline ends came to 8 bases. CDR3 sequence (DNA): TGTGCCAGCAGCCAGATAGCAGATACGCAGTATTTT. Translated: CASSQIADTQYF.

V gene TRBV4-1 combines with J gene TRBJ2-5; possible D gene TRBD2, 5 bases. Trimming shortened V by 1 base and J by 4 bases, and 13 bases separated the two germline ends. This CDR3 spans 15 amino acids. Germline V gives CDR1 MGHRA, CDR2 YSYEKL. In DNA form, the CDR3 reads TGCGCCAGCAGCCAAGGCGAGGGAGTCCGAGAGACCCAGTACTTC. Its protein is CASSQGEGVRETQYF.

This clonotype showed up just once. The chain uses TRBV7-2 and TRBJ2-7; 8 bases line up with TRBD1. V trimming: 4 bases; J trimming: 2 bases; junction bases outside the gene matches: 10. CDR1 and CDR2 (germline): SGHTA, FQGNSA. The CDR3 has 16 residues. CDR3 coding DNA: TGTGCCAGCAGCTCCCTACGCCGGACAGGGACCTACGAGCAGTACTTC. Translated, it gives CASSSLRRTGTYEQYF.

V and J are TRBV6-1 and TRBJ1-1; D is undetermined. Germline V gene lookup returns CDR1 MNHNS and CDR2 SASEGT. CDR3 length equals 13 residues. Trimming stripped 4 bases from V and 0 bases from J, with 6 bases between. CDR3 DNA: TGTGCCAGCAGTGTTGAGGTGAACACTGAAGCTTTCTTT. It yields the protein CASSVEVNTEAFF.

The chain links TRBV7-2 to TRBJ2-6; 7 nucleotides agree with TRBD1. CDR3 length: 20 amino acids. V was pared by 1 base and J by 3 bases, with 15 bases of the junction left unmatched. The germline gives CDR1 SGHTA, CDR2 FQGNSA. The CDR3 DNA follows: TGTGCCAGCAGCTTAGACGGTCTTAGGGGGCCGTCGGTTGGGGCCAACGTCCTGACTTTC. It translates to CASSLDGLRGPSVGANVLTF.

This clonotype has a handful of counts. This rearrangement joins TRBV5-6 to TRBJ1-1, with D unclear. Trimming left V 7 bases short and J 4 bases short, with 14 bases between. CDR1 is SGHDT and CDR2 is YYEEEE in the germline V gene. CDR3 length equals 13 residues. The CDR3 loop reads CASGIWWGTEAFF. As DNA, the CDR3 is TGTGCCAGCGGGATTTGGTGGGGCACTGAAGCTTTCTTT.